Given below is one TCR beta chain in context. The target of this receptor is not known. No per-base quality is available; no much larger clone lies one base away. The data stem from a study of CD8 T cells in Susac syndrome (dated by TCRdb to between 2018 and 2021). For context, the study as a whole: Of the Susac syndrome patients who were sequenced, over five had clinically active disease and fewer than ten were in clinical remission. Susac syndrome patients were therapy-naive, on corticosteroids (some also receiving IVIg), or on IVIg alone at blood withdrawal. Repertoire sequencing was used to test whether CD8+ T cell activation and differentiation in Susac syndrome was antigen driven.

Study-wide conclusions, independent of this receptor: In the CD4+ T cell repertoire of Susac syndrome patients, clonal expansion was not detected. The TCR sequencing and HLA analysis was acknowledged to have included a relatively small number of individuals.

The CDR3 covers 15 residues, taking in both the cysteine and the phenylalanine. Only the CDR3 region is kept as DNA, spanning 45 bases read in frame from base 1. V was cut back by 8 bases and J by 0 bases, leaving a gap of 13 bases between them. The germline V gene (reference sequence) specifies LNHDA as CDR1 and SQIVND as CDR2. RNA was extracted using the RNeasy kit, and roughly 0.5 to 1 ug of the RNA was reverse transcribed with random hexamers. The immunoSEQ multiplex PCR assay, which covers 54 Vbeta and 13 Jbeta segments, was used to amplify TCR beta CDR3 regions. PCR amplification bias was corrected by using a synthetic template baseline for primer optimization and computational correction. Turning to the authors' computational methods: Only productive sequences were kept, with reads annotated to V, D and J genes according to IMGT and analyzed in immunoSEQ Analyzer. To calculate clonality, Shannon entropy was normalized by log2 of the number of productive unique sequences and then subtracted from one. Public and private clones were assessed among the 100 most prevalent clones of each patient and control. Susac-specific clones were defined as absent from healthy and MS cohorts, around 1,000 published viral clones and other ImmuneACCESS disease sequences. TCRdb's own reprocessing of the public reads used fastp at Q25 and MiXCR and kept productive beta chains. Rows are unified per CDR3 protein, each entry keeping the most common DNA and genes. Clone size and V and J calls follow TCRdb, not the original study. This sample lists roughly 150,000 distinct CDR3 sequences; around 95% were detected once. 0.16% of the sample is held by the ten biggest clonotypes.

High-throughput TCR beta sequencing profiled peripheral blood CD8+ and CD4+ T cells from healthy donors, Susac syndrome patients and multiple sclerosis patients. The Susac syndrome patients fulfilled recently defined diagnostic criteria for definite or probable disease. Bulk CD8+ and CD4+ T cells were purified by magnetic negative isolation, while CD8+ TEMRA cells were enriched using FACS. Blood was collected in EDTA tubes and processed within 24 hours, with PBMCs isolated through density gradient centrifugation. PBMCs intended for TCR sequencing were cryopreserved in liquid nitrogen and were subsequently thawed in a 37 degrees C water bath. A purity of at least 90% was achieved for sorted or isolated CD4+, CD8+ and CD8+ TEMRA cells.

The specimen sequenced was CD4+ T cells from PBMCs. This receptor was identified in a human donor with Susac syndrome. Recombination joined TRBV19 with TRBJ2-2; matching of 6 bases hints at TRBD1 as the D gene. The CDR3: CASQKTGANTGELFF. The DNA sequence is given as TGTGCCAGTCAGAAGACAGGAGCGAACACCGGGGAGCTGTTTTTT.